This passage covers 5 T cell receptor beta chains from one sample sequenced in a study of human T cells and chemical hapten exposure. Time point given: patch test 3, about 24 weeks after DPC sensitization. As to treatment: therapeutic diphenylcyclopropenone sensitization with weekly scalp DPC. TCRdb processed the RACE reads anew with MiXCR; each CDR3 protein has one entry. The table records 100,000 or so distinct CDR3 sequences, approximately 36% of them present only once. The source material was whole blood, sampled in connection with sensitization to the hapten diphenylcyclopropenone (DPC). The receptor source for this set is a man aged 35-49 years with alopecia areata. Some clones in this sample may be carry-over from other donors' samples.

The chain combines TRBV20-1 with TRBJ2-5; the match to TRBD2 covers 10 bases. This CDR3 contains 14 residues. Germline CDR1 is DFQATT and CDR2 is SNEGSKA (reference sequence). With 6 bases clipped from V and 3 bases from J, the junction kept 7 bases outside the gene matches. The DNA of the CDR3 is TGCAGTGCACTTCGACTAGCGGGCAAAGAGACCCAGTACTTC. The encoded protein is CSALRLAGKETQYF.

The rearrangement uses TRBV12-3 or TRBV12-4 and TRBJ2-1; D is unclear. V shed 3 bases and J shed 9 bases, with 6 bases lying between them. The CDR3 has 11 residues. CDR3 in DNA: TGTGCCAGCAGTTTCTTGGCTGAGCAGTTCTTC. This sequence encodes CASSFLAEQFF.

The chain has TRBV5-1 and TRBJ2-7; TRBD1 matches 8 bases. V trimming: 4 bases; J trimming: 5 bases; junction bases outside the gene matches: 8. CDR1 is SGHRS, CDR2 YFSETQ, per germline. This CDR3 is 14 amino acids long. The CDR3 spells CASSTDRGYDEQYF. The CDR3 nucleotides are TGCGCCAGCAGCACTGACAGGGGTTACGACGAGCAGTACTTC.

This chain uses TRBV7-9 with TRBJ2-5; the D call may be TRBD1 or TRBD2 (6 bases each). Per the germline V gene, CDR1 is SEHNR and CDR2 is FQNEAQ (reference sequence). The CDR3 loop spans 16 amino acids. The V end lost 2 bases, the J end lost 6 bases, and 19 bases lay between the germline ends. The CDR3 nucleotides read TGTGCCAGCAGCTTAAGGGCGACAGGAGGGATGAAGACCCAGTACTTC. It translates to CASSLRATGGMKTQYF.

CDR3 amino acids: CASSKTGLAVAMNEQFF. In nucleotides, the CDR3 is TGTGCCAGCAGCAAAACGGGACTAGCCGTCGCGATGAATGAGCAGTTCTTC. V is TRBV7-2 and J is TRBJ2-1, with 9 bases identical to TRBD2. V shed 5 bases and J 7 bases; nucleotides not matched to a gene: 15. The V gene's germline CDR1 is SGHTA and CDR2 FQGNSA. The CDR3 totals 17 residues.